The next 24 T cell receptor beta chains were all read from a single sample in a study of OX40 agonist ivuxolimab in advanced cancers. Profiled with immunoSEQ multiplex PCR; TCRdb holds only in-frame clones, not every one. The data contain over 40,000 clones, around 81% of them seen just once; the ten biggest clones take up under 3.5%. Here the sequenced sample was CD4+ or CD8+ T cells sorted from blood, taken in a trial of the OX40 agonist ivuxolimab. These receptors were taken from an adult with an advanced solid tumor such as melanoma, head and neck, liver or kidney cancer.

The V and J genes are TRBV10-3 and TRBJ2-3; tentatively, D is TRBD1 (6 bases). Germline values: CDR1 ENHRY, CDR2 SYGVKD. Trimming pared 5 bases from V and 2 bases from J, leaving 8 bases between. The CDR3 is 13 residues long. CDR3 nucleotides: TGTGCCATCAGTTCAGGGGTCACAGATACGCAGTATTTT. Protein sequence: CAISSGVTDTQYF.

The V gene is TRBV30, the J gene TRBJ2-5; 12 positions agree with TRBD2. V shed 3 bases, J shed 5 bases, and the junction held 10 bases outside the gene matches. Germline-derived CDR1 and CDR2 are GTSNPN and SVGIG (reference sequence). The CDR3 sequence is 16 residues long. The CDR3 loop reads CAWRQTSGSSGETQYF. The CDR3 DNA reads as TGTGCCTGGAGGCAGACTAGCGGGAGCTCCGGCGAGACCCAGTACTTC.

This clone has a handful of counts. CDR3 nucleotide sequence: TGTGCCAGTAGGGAAAGCGGGAGAAGGAACACCGGGGAGCTGTTTTTT. Its translation is CASRESGRRNTGELFF. This chain joins TRBV19 and TRBJ2-2; 8 bases agree with TRBD2. The length of the CDR3 is 16 residues. Germline V gene lookup returns CDR1 LNHDA and CDR2 SQIVND (reference sequence). V gave up 6 bases and J gave up 1 base; unmatched junction bases: 7.

V usage is TRBV4-3 and J usage is TRBJ1-1; no clear D gene. V was shortened by 0 bases and J by 5 bases, with 7 bases between the two germline ends. The CDR3 has 13 amino acids. Looked up from germline, CDR1 is LGHNA and CDR2 is YSLEER. DNA of the CDR3: TGCGCCAGCAGCCAAGATCTTAGAACTGAAGCTTTCTTT. Translating it yields CASSQDLRTEAFF.

This rearrangement joins TRBV25-1 to TRBJ1-6; a weak D match, TRBD1 (5 bases). Germline CDR1 and CDR2: MGHDK and SYGVNS. The CDR3 length is 15 residues. V was clipped by 8 bases and J by 5 bases, with 16 bases between them. The CDR3 DNA follows: TGTGCCAGCCGGTTGGGGGGTTGGAATAATTCACCCCTCCACTTT. Encoded protein: CASRLGGWNNSPLHF.

J is TRBJ2-1 and V is TRBV12-5; D is uncertain. The CDR3 sequence is 11 residues long. Trimming pared 4 bases from V and 10 bases from J, leaving 8 bases between. Germline V gene lookup returns CDR1 LGHNT and CDR2 FRNRAP. The CDR3 loop reads CASGSRAEQFF. Written as DNA, the CDR3 is TGTGCTAGTGGTTCTCGGGCGGAGCAGTTCTTC.

V usage is TRBV10-2 and J usage is TRBJ2-7, with 7 positions matching TRBD1. There are 14 residues in the CDR3. The V segment lost 5 bases and the J segment 3 bases; nucleotides outside the gene matches: 7. The germline gives CDR1 WSHSY, CDR2 SAAADI. In DNA, the CDR3 is TGCGCCAGCAGTCTACGACAGGGCGGCTACGAGCAGTACTTC. Translated, it gives CASSLRQGGYEQYF.

This rearrangement joins TRBV28 to TRBJ2-7, with D possibly matching TRBD1 (5 bases). Germline V gives CDR1 MDHEN, CDR2 SYDVKM. The CDR3 has 14 amino acids. V lost 7 bases and J 2 bases, leaving 15 bases between the germline ends. The CDR3, as DNA: TGTGCCAGCATTACAGGATCCAGAGCCTACGAGCAGTACTTC. As protein: CASITGSRAYEQYF. Full variable domain (outside the CDR3, taken from reference TRBV28 and TRBJ2-7): DVKVTQSSRYLVKRTGEKVFLECVQDMDHENMFWYRQDPGLGLRLIYFSYDVKMKEKGDIPEGYSVSREKKERFSLILESASTNQTSMYLCASITGSRAYEQYFGPGTRLTVT.

J is TRBJ1-5 and V is TRBV29-1; perhaps TRBD1 as D (5 bases). Trimming left V 4 bases short and J 4 bases short, with 14 bases between. There are 14 residues in the CDR3. CDR1 is SQVTM and CDR2 is ANQGSEA in the germline V gene. The DNA of the CDR3 is TGCAGCGTTGGCAGCGGGGGGAATAATCAGCCCCAGCATTTT. Translated: CSVGSGGNNQPQHF.

The chain links TRBV7-9 to TRBJ2-1; D not resolved. The V gene lost 1 base and the J gene lost 9 bases, with 13 bases spanning the gap. CDR1 and CDR2 from the germline V gene are SEHNR and FQNEAQ (reference sequence). CDR3 length equals 14 residues. CDR3 sequence (DNA): TGTGCCAGCAGCTTAGTGTTTGGATGGCGTGAGCAGTTCTTC. This gives the protein CASSLVFGWREQFF.

The gene calls are TRBV20-1 and TRBJ2-7; possible D gene TRBD2, 6 bases. The CDR3 has 11 residues. Trimming pared 7 bases from V and 3 bases from J, leaving 10 bases between. Germline V gene data show CDR1 as DFQATT and CDR2 as SNEGSKA (reference sequence). This CDR3 reads CSGLENYEQYF. Here the CDR3 DNA reads TGCAGTGGACTAGAGAACTACGAGCAGTACTTC.

CDR3 amino acids: CASSPTDREGTDTQYF. The CDR3 coding sequence is TGTGCCAGCAGCCCCACTGACAGGGAGGGCACAGATACGCAGTATTTT. V usage is TRBV5-6 and J usage is TRBJ2-3, with D perhaps matching TRBD1 (7 bases). The V end lost 4 bases, the J end lost 1 base, and 16 bases lay between the germline ends. Germline CDR1 and CDR2: SGHDT and YYEEEE. The CDR3 totals 16 residues.

J is TRBJ2-7 and V is TRBV4-3; D is possibly TRBD2 (6 bases). Deletions cut 4 bases from V and 4 bases from J, with 20 bases between. The CDR3 loop spans 16 amino acids. Germline V gives CDR1 LGHNA, CDR2 YSLEER. The CDR3 sequence is CASSRGESDARYEQYF. The CDR3 nucleotides read TGCGCCAGCAGCCGCGGGGAATCGGACGCCAGATACGAGCAGTACTTC.

The sample holds a few counts of this clone. The gene calls are TRBV19 and TRBJ1-2, with D unresolved. The CDR3 has 9 residues. The germline V gene has CDR1 LNHDA and CDR2 SQIVND (reference sequence). CDR3 loop: CVPDYGYTF. The CDR3 coding sequence is TGTGTCCCCGACTATGGCTACACCTTC.

V and J are TRBV5-6 and TRBJ2-3; 7 bases are a match to TRBD1. V was clipped by 0 bases and J by 6 bases; unmatched bases: 7. This CDR3 has 15 residues. Germline CDR1 and CDR2: SGHDT and YYEEEE. The CDR3: CASSLAGTAEDTQYF. CDR3 DNA sequence: TGTGCCAGCAGCTTGGCCGGGACAGCAGAGGATACGCAGTATTTT.

This chain links TRBV9 with TRBJ2-2, with 7 nucleotides matching TRBD2. CDR3 length: 15 residues. Trimming at V came to 5 bases and at J to 5 bases, leaving 9 bases not matched to a gene. From germline, CDR1 is SGDLS and CDR2 YYNGEE. This chain's CDR3 is CASRFGGDLTGELFF. The DNA of the CDR3 is TGTGCCAGCAGGTTTGGGGGGGACCTTACCGGGGAGCTGTTTTTT.

J is TRBJ2-3 and V is TRBV5-4, with D tentatively TRBD2 (6 bases). Looked up from germline, CDR1 is SGHNT and CDR2 is YYREEE (reference sequence). CDR3 length: 14 residues. The V end lost 5 bases, the J end lost 6 bases, and 16 bases lay between the germline ends. The DNA of the CDR3 is TGTGCCAGCAGTCGACTAGGTGGTTATGATACGCAGTATTTT. It codes for CASSRLGGYDTQYF.

This chain links TRBV19 with TRBJ1-2; 7 positions agree with TRBD1. Germline CDR1 is LNHDA and CDR2 is SQIVND (reference sequence). The CDR3 spans 14 residues. J lost 4 bases, V lost 5 bases, and 7 bases had no gene match. The CDR3 DNA reads as TGTGCCAGTAGTCCACTCGACAGGGCCTATGGCTACACCTTC. It specifies CASSPLDRAYGYTF.

Remarks on this clone: Other DNA sequences within the sample encode an identical CDR3. The chain couples TRBV30 to TRBJ1-1; D ambiguous. Deletions cut 3 bases from V and 5 bases from J, with 16 bases between. CDR1 is GTSNPN and CDR2 is SVGIG in the germline V gene (reference sequence). The CDR3 loop spans 14 amino acids. In DNA form, the CDR3 reads TGTGCCTGGAGAACCGGTGCAGGTCGGACTGAAGCTTTCTTT. Translating it yields CAWRTGAGRTEAFF.

The gene calls are TRBV28 and TRBJ1-5; D unresolved. CDR1 is MDHEN, CDR2 SYDVKM, per germline. Trimming left V 4 bases short and J 0 bases short, with 13 bases between. The CDR3 runs to 16 residues. The DNA for the CDR3 is TGTGCCAGCAGTTCCCCGGGGAGCTATAGCAATCAGCCCCAGCATTTT. It translates to CASSSPGSYSNQPQHF.

V usage is TRBV6-5 and J usage is TRBJ2-1; the D is unclear. The CDR3 extends over 12 amino acids. Germline CDR1 and CDR2: MNHEY and SVGAGI. Deletions cut 6 bases from V and 4 bases from J, with 7 bases between. The CDR3 spells CASRQAYNEQFF. The CDR3 DNA follows: TGTGCCAGCAGGCAAGCTTACAATGAGCAGTTCTTC.

V and J are TRBV10-3 and TRBJ2-5; weak D call: TRBD1 (5 bases). The V gene's germline CDR1 is ENHRY and CDR2 SYGVKD. V lost 3 bases, J lost 6 bases, and 14 bases lay in between. This CDR3 contains 14 residues. CDR3 sequence reads: CAISDRQGGQTQYF. The CDR3 bases are TGTGCCATCAGTGATAGGCAGGGTGGACAGACCCAGTACTTC.

The rearrangement uses TRBV18 and TRBJ1-2; D is possibly TRBD1 (5 bases). The V end lost 6 bases, the J end lost 8 bases, and 25 bases lay between the germline ends. This CDR3 is built from 16 residues. Germline CDR1 KGHSH, CDR2 LQKENI. CDR3 DNA sequence: TGTGCCAGCTCGCCGGGGGTAACCATTACTCCCGGGGGCTACACCTTC. Translating gives CASSPGVTITPGGYTF.

This chain connects TRBV15 to TRBJ2-5; TRBD2 matches 9 bases. The J call could be wrong; TRBJ2-7 is a better fit for the DNA end. The CDR3 is 15 residues long. Germline CDR1 and CDR2: LNHNV and YYDKDF (reference sequence). In DNA, the CDR3 is TGTGCCACCAGCAGAGAAGCGGGAGGTTCCTACGAGCAGTACTTC. It yields the protein CATSREAGGSYEQYF.